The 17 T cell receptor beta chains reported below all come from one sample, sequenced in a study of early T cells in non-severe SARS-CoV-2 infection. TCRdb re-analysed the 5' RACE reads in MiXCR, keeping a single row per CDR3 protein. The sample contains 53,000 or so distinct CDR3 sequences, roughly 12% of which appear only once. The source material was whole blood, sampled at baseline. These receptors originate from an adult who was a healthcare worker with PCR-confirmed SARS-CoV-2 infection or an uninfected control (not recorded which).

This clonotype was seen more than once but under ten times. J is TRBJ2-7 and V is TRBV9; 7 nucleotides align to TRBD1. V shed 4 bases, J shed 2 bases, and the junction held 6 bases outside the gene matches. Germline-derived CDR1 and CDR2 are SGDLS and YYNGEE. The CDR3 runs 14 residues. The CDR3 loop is CASSPPDRAYEQYF. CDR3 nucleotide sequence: TGTGCCAGCAGCCCACCCGACAGGGCCTACGAGCAGTACTTC.

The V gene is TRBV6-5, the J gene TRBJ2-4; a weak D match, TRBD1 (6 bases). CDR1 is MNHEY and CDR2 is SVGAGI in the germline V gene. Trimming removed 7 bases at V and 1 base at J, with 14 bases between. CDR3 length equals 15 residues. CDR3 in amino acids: CASTSRGPAKNIQYF. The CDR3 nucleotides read TGTGCCAGCACATCCAGGGGCCCTGCCAAAAACATTCAGTACTTC.

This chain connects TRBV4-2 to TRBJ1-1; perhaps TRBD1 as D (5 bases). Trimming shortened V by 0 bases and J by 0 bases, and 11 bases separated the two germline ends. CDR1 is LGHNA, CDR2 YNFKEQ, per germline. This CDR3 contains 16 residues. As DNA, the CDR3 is TGTGCCAGCAGCCAAGATCGGGGGGTTTTGAACACTGAAGCTTTCTTT. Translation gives CASSQDRGVLNTEAFF.

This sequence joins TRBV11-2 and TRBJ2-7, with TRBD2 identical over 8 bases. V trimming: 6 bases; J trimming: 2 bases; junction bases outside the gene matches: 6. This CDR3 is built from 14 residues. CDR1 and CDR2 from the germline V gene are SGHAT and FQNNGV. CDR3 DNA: TGTGCCAGCAGGATGATAGCGGGACCCTACGAGCAGTACTTC. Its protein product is CASRMIAGPYEQYF.

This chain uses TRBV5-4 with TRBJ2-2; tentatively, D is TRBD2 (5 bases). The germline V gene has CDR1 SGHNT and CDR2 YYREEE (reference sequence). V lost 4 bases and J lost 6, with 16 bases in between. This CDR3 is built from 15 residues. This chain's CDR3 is CASSPELDRPGELFF. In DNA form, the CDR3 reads TGTGCCAGCAGCCCCGAACTAGACCGGCCCGGGGAGCTGTTTTTT.

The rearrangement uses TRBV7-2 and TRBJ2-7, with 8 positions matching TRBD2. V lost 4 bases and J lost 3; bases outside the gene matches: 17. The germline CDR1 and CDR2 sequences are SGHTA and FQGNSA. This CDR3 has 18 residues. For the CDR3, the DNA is TGTGCCAGCAGCTCGGCAGGTTACTTAGCGGGAAGGAGCTACGAGCAGTACTTC. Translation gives CASSSAGYLAGRSYEQYF.

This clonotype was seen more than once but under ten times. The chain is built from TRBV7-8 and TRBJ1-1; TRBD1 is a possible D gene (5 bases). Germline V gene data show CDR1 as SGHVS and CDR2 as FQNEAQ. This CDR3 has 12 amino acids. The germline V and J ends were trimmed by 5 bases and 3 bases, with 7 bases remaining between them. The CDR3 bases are TGTGCCAGCAGCCCCAGGGACACTGAAGCTTTCTTT. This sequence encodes CASSPRDTEAFF.

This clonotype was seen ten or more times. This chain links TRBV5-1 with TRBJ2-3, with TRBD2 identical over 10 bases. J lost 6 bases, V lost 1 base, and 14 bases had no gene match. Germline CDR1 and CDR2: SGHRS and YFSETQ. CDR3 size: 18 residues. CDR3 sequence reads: CASSLRTLLAGTVDTQYF. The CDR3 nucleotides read TGCGCCAGCAGCTTGCGAACCCTACTAGCGGGGACCGTGGATACGCAGTATTTT. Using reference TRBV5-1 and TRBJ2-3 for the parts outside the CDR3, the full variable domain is KAGVTQTPRYLIKTRGQQVTLSCSPISGHRSVSWYQQTPGQGLQFLFEYFSETQRNKGNFPGRFSGRQFSNSRSEMNVSTLELGDSALYLCASSLRTLLAGTVDTQYFGPGTRLTVL.

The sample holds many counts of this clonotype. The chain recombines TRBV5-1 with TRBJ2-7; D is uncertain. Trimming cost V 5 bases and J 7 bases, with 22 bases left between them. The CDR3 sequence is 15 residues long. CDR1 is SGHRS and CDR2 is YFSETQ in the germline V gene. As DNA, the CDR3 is TGCGCCAGCAGTTCCCAACTCCCCAATATCGAGGAGCAGTACTTC. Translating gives CASSSQLPNIEEQYF.

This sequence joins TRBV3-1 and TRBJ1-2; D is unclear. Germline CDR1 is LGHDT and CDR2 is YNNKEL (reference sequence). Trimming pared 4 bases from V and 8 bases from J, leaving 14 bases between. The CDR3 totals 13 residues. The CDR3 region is CASSLRERPGYTF. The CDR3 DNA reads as TGTGCCAGCAGCCTGCGGGAGCGGCCGGGCTACACCTTC.

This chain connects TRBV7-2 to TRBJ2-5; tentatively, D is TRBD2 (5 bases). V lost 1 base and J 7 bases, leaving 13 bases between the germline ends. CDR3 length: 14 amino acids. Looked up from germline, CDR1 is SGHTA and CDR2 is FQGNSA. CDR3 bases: TGTGCCAGCAGCTTAGGGACTTCTCCATCGACCCAGTACTTC. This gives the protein CASSLGTSPSTQYF.

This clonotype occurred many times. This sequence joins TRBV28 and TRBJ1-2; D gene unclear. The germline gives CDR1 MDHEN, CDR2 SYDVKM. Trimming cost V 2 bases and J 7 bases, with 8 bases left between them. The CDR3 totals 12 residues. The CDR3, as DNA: TGTGCCAGCAGTTTAATCGCCCTTGGCTACACCTTC. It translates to CASSLIALGYTF.

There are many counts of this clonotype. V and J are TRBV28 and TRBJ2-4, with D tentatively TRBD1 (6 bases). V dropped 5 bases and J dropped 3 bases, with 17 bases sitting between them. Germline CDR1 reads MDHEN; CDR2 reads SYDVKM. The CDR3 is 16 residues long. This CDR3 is CASSRQVRVGKNIQYF. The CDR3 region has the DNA TGTGCCAGCAGTCGACAGGTCCGGGTGGGCAAAAACATTCAGTACTTC.

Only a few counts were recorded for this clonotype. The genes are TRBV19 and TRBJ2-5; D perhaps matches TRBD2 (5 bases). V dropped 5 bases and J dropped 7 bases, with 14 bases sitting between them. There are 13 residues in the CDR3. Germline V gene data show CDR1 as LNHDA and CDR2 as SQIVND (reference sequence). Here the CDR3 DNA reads TGTGCCAGTAGTGAGGGCCGTTCCACGACCCAGTACTTC. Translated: CASSEGRSTTQYF.

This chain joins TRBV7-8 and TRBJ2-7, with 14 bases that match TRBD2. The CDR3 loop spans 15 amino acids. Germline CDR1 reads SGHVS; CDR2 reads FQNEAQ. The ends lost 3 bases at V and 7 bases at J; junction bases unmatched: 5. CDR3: CASSLGLAGVQEQYF. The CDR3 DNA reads TGTGCCAGCAGCTTGGGACTAGCGGGAGTTCAAGAGCAGTACTTC.

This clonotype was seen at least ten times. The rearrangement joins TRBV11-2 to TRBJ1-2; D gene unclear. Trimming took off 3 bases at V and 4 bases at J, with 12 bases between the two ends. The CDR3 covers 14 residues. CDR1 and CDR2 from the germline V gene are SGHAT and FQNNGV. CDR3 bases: TGTGCCAGCAGCTTCTCGGAAGTAGGCTATGGCTACACCTTC. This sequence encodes CASSFSEVGYGYTF.

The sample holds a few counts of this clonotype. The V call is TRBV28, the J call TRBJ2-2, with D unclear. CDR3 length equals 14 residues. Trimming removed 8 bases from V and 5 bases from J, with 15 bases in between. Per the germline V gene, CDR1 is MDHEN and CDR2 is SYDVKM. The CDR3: CASYNRRITGELFF. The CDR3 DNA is TGTGCCAGCTACAACCGAAGGATAACCGGGGAGCTGTTTTTT.